A single TCR beta chain is shown here with its context. In the original processing: It was from reference gene primer amplification that nucleated cell counts were estimated. TCRdb keeps only in-frame clones here, not all; method: immunoSEQ multiplex PCR. For V, J and clone size, that table is used; D and trimming come from the DNA. The table includes 360,000 or so clones, about nine tenths detected once. This record belongs to a study of blood T cell repertoires in COVID-19. On the study more broadly: The origin of the acute and convalescent COVID-19 samples was the United States, Italy and Spain.

Per the germline V gene, CDR1 is LGHDT and CDR2 is YNNKEL (reference sequence). Trimming cost V 4 bases and J 7 bases, with 14 bases left between them. The CDR3 is 14 amino acids. The chain employs TRBV3-1 (or the pseudogene TRBV3-2) and TRBJ1-3; the D is unclear. The receptor was isolated from a woman in her 30s who had been exposed to COVID-19. Sequenced input: PBMCs or T cells enriched from blood (not recorded which). CDR3 coding DNA: TGTGCCAGCAGCCGGAGCGGGGAAGTGAACACCATATATTTT. Amino acid sequence: CASSRSGEVNTIYF.